The sequence of this T cell receptor beta chain was determined in a study of control samples from healthy donors and cancer patients. This clone was observed once. A junction end diverges from the germline sequence, so it may reflect a read error. This table comes from immunoSEQ multiplex PCR, and its TCRdb copy is limited to in-frame clones, with some not included. The data show tens of thousands of clones, about 88% seen once. The source of this sequence is a woman in her 70s in good health. The source material was blood.

The CDR3 here is CASRGQGPSSYAQYF. CDR3 DNA: TGTGCCAGCAGAGGACAGGGTCCGTCGTCTTACGCGCAGTACTTC. V is TRBV7-2 and J is TRBJ2-7; 8 bases align to TRBD1. CDR3 length equals 15 residues. Germline values: CDR1 SGHTA, CDR2 FQGNSA.